This TCR beta chain was retrieved from a study of T cell repertoires in cytomegalovirus infection. Study-wide background: Indications came from public TCR beta signatures; they pointed to CMV infection and to a matching HLA type.

MiXCR, run by TCRdb on the reads, gives a single entry per CDR3 protein. The sample shows about 920,000 distinct CDR3 sequences, 31% of them seen only once. Study-level results: Using cumulative public TCR beta family frequency, the authors identified those who carried CMV together with the relevant HLA.

The CDR3 has 14 residues. Per the germline V gene, CDR1 is MNHEY and CDR2 is SVGAGI. Between the trimmed V and J ends, which lost 6 bases and 2 bases, there was a span of 13 bases. A remark on this clonotype: Antigen specificity is unknown.

The rearrangement joins TRBV6-5 to TRBJ1-2, with a weak D call TRBD1 (6 bases). The clonotype comes from a human donor in good health (CMV status not recorded). Some clones in this sample may be carry-over from other donors' samples. Sequencing was performed on cultured CD8+ T cells from PBMCs, taken from culture after CMV antigen stimulation. This chain's CDR3 is CASRIGQFNYGYTF. Written as DNA, the CDR3 is TGTGCCAGCAGGATCGGACAGTTCAACTATGGCTACACCTTC.